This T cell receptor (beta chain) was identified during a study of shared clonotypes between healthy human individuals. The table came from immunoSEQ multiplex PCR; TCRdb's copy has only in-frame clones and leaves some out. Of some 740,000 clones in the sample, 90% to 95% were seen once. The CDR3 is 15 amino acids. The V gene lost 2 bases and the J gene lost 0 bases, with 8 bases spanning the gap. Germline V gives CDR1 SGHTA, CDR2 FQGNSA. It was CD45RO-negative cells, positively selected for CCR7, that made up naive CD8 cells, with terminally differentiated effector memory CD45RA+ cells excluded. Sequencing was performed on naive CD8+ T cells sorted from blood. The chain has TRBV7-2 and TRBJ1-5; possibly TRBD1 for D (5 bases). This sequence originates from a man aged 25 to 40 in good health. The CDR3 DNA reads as TGTGCCAGCAGCTTAATCAGGGATAGCAATCAGCCCCAGCATTTT. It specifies CASSLIRDSNQPQHF.